The 2 T cell receptor beta chains listed next were all sequenced from one sample in a study of shared clonotypes between healthy human individuals. Sequencing was performed with immunoSEQ multiplex PCR; in TCRdb, only in-frame clones are kept and a portion is missing. The sample holds around 1.1 million clones, approximately 80% seen once. What was sequenced was memory CD4+ T cells from PBMCs. The subset: CD45RA-negative fraction. Receptors were obtained from a man between 18 and 35 years old in good health. Some clones in this sample may be carry-over from other donors' samples.

The CDR3 DNA sequence: TGTGCCAGCACAGTACAGGGGGCCGCTATCGGCTACACCTTC. Encoded protein: CASTVQGAAIGYTF. The genes are TRBV7-8 and TRBJ1-2; 9 positions agree with TRBD1. The CDR3 loop spans 14 amino acids. The germline V gene has CDR1 SGHVS and CDR2 FQNEAQ. Trimming at V came to 7 bases and at J to 8 bases, leaving 11 bases not matched to a gene.

This clone was detected once. CDR3 residues: CASTHAGTGNTGELFF. CDR3 DNA: TGTGCCAGCACTCACGCCGGGACAGGGAACACCGGGGAGCTGTTTTTT. This chain uses TRBV28 with TRBJ2-2, with 8 positions matching TRBD1. The CDR3 totals 16 residues. V shed 7 bases and J 1 base; nucleotides not matched to a gene: 8. From germline, CDR1 is MDHEN and CDR2 SYDVKM. Variable domain in full (rest from reference TRBV28 and TRBJ2-2): DVKVTQSSRYLVKRTGEKVFLECVQDMDHENMFWYRQDPGLGLRLIYFSYDVKMKEKGDIPEGYSVSREKKERFSLILESASTNQTSMYLCASTHAGTGNTGELFFGEGSRLTVL.